This T cell receptor beta chain was obtained from a study of cytomegalovirus exposure and HLA in healthy donors. The study ran its PCR with 60 Vbeta and 13 Jbeta primers. In the original processing: A follow-up analysis tallied about 88 million unique TCR beta chains, some 11 million shared. The assay was immunoSEQ multiplex PCR, and TCRdb's table has in-frame clones only and misses some. That table supplies the V and J calls and clone size; D and trimming were determined from the DNA. This table holds about 180,000 clones, roughly 80% found once. Comments on this clone: The antigen is unknown.

The study, taken as a whole, reports: 150 to 200 TCR beta chains were listed as cytomegalovirus-associated.

Source material: PBMCs. The TCR comes from a man aged 40-49 years in good health and CMV-seronegative.

CDR3 sequence: CAWLDRTYGYTF. CDR3 nucleotides: TGTGCCTGGTTGGACAGGACCTATGGCTACACCTTC. The V and J genes are TRBV30 and TRBJ1-2; TRBD1 agrees at 7 bases. The CDR3 has 12 residues. Germline CDR1 is GTSNPN and CDR2 is SVGIG (reference sequence). With 5 bases clipped from V and 4 bases from J, the junction kept 4 bases outside the gene matches. The full variable domain, its missing parts supplied by reference TRBV30 and TRBJ1-2, is SQTIHQWPATLVQPVGSPLSLECTVEGTSNPNLYWYRQAAGRGLQLLFYSVGIGQISSEVPQNLSASRPQDRQFILSSKKLLLSDSGFYLCAWLDRTYGYTFGSGTRLTVV.